This T cell receptor beta chain was sequenced for a study of T cells in Graves' hyperthyroidism and ophthalmopathy. This CDR3 region has 15 residues. Germline lookup yields CDR1 SEHNR and CDR2 FQNEAQ (reference sequence). The V gene end was trimmed by 6 bases and the J gene end by 6 bases; junction bases not matched to a gene: 14. Study-level results: The majority of expanded thyroid clonotypes above 0.001 also appeared in blood.

On the basis of clinical symptoms, serum thyroxine and TRAb, thyroid ultrasound and orbital computed tomography, diagnoses were made. Amplified TCR beta CDR3 regions came from RNA transcripts. A set of HTBI primers served as the primers for a first-round RT-PCR of the TCR CDR3. From the multiplex PCR reads, TCRdb called clonotypes with MiXCR, one entry per CDR3 protein. The sample yields approximately 590,000 distinct CDR3 sequences, roughly 14% seen once. This clonotype has just a few counts. Its antigen is not identified. The sample was blood. The TCR was taken from a woman younger than 45 with Graves' hyperthyroidism. The chain joins TRBV7-9 to TRBJ2-7; 7 bases map to TRBD2. The CDR3 DNA follows: TGTGCCAGCAGATCCCCGGGGGGTGGGGGATCCGAGCAGTACTTC. Translating gives CASRSPGGGGSEQYF.